The 26 T cell receptor beta chains reported below all come from one sample, sequenced in a study of control samples from healthy donors and cancer patients (dated by TCRdb to the early 2020s). Libraries were made using the immunoSEQ multiplex PCR assay. Drawn from immuneACCESS, this table holds only the in-frame rearrangements with V and J called that TCRdb kept. Clones are partly lost; checked studies trace under half to an unresolved V gene and leave the rest unexplained. The table for this sample lists roughly 170,000 clones; roughly 93% of them were counted only once. The ten top clones hold approximately 4% of the sample. The sequenced sample was blood. The receptors were sampled from a woman aged 60-70 years in good health.

A single count supports this clone. This rearrangement joins TRBV4-3 to TRBJ2-1, with D tentatively TRBD1 or TRBD2 (6 bases each). Trimming took 0 bases from V and 6 from J, leaving 21 bases between them. The germline V gene has CDR1 LGHNA and CDR2 YSLEER. This CDR3 comprises 18 residues. The CDR3: CASSQEGGWASLGNEQFF. The CDR3, as DNA: TGCGCCAGCAGCCAAGAAGGGGGGTGGGCTAGCTTGGGCAATGAGCAGTTCTTC.

V and J are TRBV10-3 and TRBJ1-2; tentatively, D is TRBD1 (6 bases). Trimming stripped 4 bases from V and 1 base from J, with 13 bases between. The CDR3 length is 15 residues. CDR1 and CDR2 from the germline V gene are ENHRY and SYGVKD. The CDR3 loop reads CAISGSGGLNYGYTF. The CDR3 nucleotides read TGTGCCATCAGTGGTAGTGGGGGGCTTAACTATGGCTACACCTTC.

This sequence joins TRBV7-9 and TRBJ1-1; D not resolved. Deletions cut 4 bases from V and 4 bases from J, with 16 bases between. Germline CDR1 and CDR2: SEHNR and FQNEAQ (reference sequence). The CDR3 has 15 amino acids. In DNA form, the CDR3 reads TGTGCCAGCAGCTCCACTCGGACGGACGGCACTGAAGCTTTCTTT. Translation: CASSSTRTDGTEAFF. Together with reference TRBV7-9 and TRBJ1-1, the CDR3 gives the full variable domain: DTGVSQNPRHKITKRGQNVTFRCDPISEHNRLYWYRQTLGQGPEFLTYFQNEAQLEKSRLLSDRFSAERPKGSFSTLEIQRTEQGDSAMYLCASSSTRTDGTEAFFGQGTRLTVV.

The J gene is TRBJ2-5, the V gene TRBV12-5, with D unclear. This CDR3 contains 12 residues. Germline CDR1 is LGHNT and CDR2 is FRNRAP. Trimming shortened V by 3 bases and J by 3 bases, and 5 bases separated the two germline ends. Written as DNA, the CDR3 is TGTGCTAGTGGTTTTGGGGAAGAGACCCAGTACTTC. It is translated as CASGFGEETQYF.

J is TRBJ2-1 and V is TRBV5-6; 14 positions agree with TRBD2. The CDR3 is 17 amino acids. Looked up from germline, CDR1 is SGHDT and CDR2 is YYEEEE. The J segment lost 7 bases and the V segment lost 0 bases, leaving 6 bases of the junction unmatched. The CDR3 sequence is CASSLGLAGGLGNEQFF. The CDR3 bases are TGTGCCAGCAGCTTGGGACTAGCGGGGGGGCTCGGGAATGAGCAGTTCTTC.

The chain recombines TRBV4-3 with TRBJ2-1; TRBD1 matches 7 bases. CDR3 length equals 16 residues. Losses at the gene ends were 0 bases for V and 0 bases for J; bases not matched to a gene: 2. CDR1 is LGHNA and CDR2 is YSLEER in the germline V gene. CDR3 residues: CASSQDYRGSYNEQFF. CDR3 coding DNA: TGCGCCAGCAGCCAAGATTACAGGGGCTCCTACAATGAGCAGTTCTTC.

V is TRBV9 and J is TRBJ1-3; perhaps TRBD1 as D (5 bases). CDR3 length equals 15 residues. Germline V gene data show CDR1 as SGDLS and CDR2 as YYNGEE. V was trimmed by 3 bases and J by 0 bases, leaving 10 bases between them. CDR3 amino acids: CASSEGLNSGNTIYF. CDR3 nucleotides: TGTGCCAGCAGCGAGGGACTGAACTCTGGAAACACCATATATTTT.

The J gene is TRBJ1-5, the V gene TRBV27; D is perhaps TRBD1 (5 bases). The length of the CDR3 is 14 residues. Germline CDR1 and CDR2: MNHEY and SMNVEV (reference sequence). The V gene lost 3 bases and the J gene lost 6 bases, with 12 bases spanning the gap. The CDR3 nucleotides are TGTGCCAGCAGTTTGGGCAGGGCTGGTCAGCCCCAGCATTTT. The encoded protein is CASSLGRAGQPQHF.

This chain links TRBV3-1 (or the pseudogene TRBV3-2) with TRBJ1-6; no definite D call. Trimming took 4 bases from V and 7 from J, leaving 11 bases between them. The CDR3 consists of 14 residues. In germline, CDR1 is LGHDT, CDR2 YNNKEL (reference sequence). CDR3 sequence (DNA): TGTGCCAGCAGCCCCGGGAATGTGAATTCACCCCTCCACTTT. As protein: CASSPGNVNSPLHF.

The chain uses TRBV30 and TRBJ2-1; D might be TRBD1 (5 bases). Germline lookup yields CDR1 GTSNPN and CDR2 SVGIG (reference sequence). The V gene lost 4 bases and the J gene lost 0 bases, with 10 bases spanning the gap. The CDR3 totals 14 residues. CDR3 amino acids: CAWNTGASYNEQFF. The CDR3 DNA follows: TGTGCCTGGAACACAGGAGCCTCCTACAATGAGCAGTTCTTC. Complete variable domain (other parts from reference TRBV30 and TRBJ2-1): SQTIHQWPATLVQPVGSPLSLECTVEGTSNPNLYWYRQAAGRGLQLLFYSVGIGQISSEVPQNLSASRPQDRQFILSSKKLLLSDSGFYLCAWNTGASYNEQFFGPGTRLTVL.

This clone has more than one count but fewer than ten. This chain uses TRBV19 with TRBJ1-1; D is ambiguous. The CDR3 length is 15 residues. With 5 bases removed from V and 2 bases from J, the gap between germline ends came to 15 bases. The germline V gene has CDR1 LNHDA and CDR2 SQIVND (reference sequence). The CDR3 loop is CASSPSTPPNTEAFF. In DNA, the CDR3 is TGTGCCAGTAGTCCCTCGACACCCCCCAACACTGAAGCTTTCTTT.

This clone was seen once. The chain has TRBV7-2 and TRBJ1-4; 11 bases are a match to TRBD1. Germline V CDR1 and CDR2: SGHTA, FQGNSA. V was clipped by 5 bases and J by 11 bases; unmatched bases: 10. The CDR3 covers 15 residues. The CDR3 DNA reads TGTGCCAGCAGCCAGGGGAGGGACAGGGGGGTGAAACTGTTTTTT. Its protein is CASSQGRDRGVKLFF.

The chain combines TRBV2 with TRBJ1-4, with a possible D match to TRBD1 (6 bases). This CDR3 comprises 14 residues. CDR1 and CDR2 (germline): SNHLY, FYNNEI. The V end was cut by 2 bases, the J end by 2 bases, with 6 bases between. Written as DNA, the CDR3 is TGTGCCAGCAGTGAAAGGGGGACTAATGAAAAACTGTTTTTT. Translation: CASSERGTNEKLFF.

V and J are TRBV18 and TRBJ2-7; 7 bases match TRBD1. The CDR3 loop spans 13 amino acids. CDR1 is KGHSH, CDR2 LQKENI, per germline. The V segment lost 4 bases and the J segment 2 bases; nucleotides outside the gene matches: 2. The chain's CDR3 is CASSQGQTYEQYF. Here the CDR3 DNA reads TGTGCCAGCTCACAGGGACAGACCTACGAGCAGTACTTC.

In DNA, the CDR3 is TGTGCCAGCAGCTTGGATCGGAGCGCCCAGTACTTC. The encoded protein is CASSLDRSAQYF. The genes are TRBV5-4 and TRBJ2-5; unclear D gene. The length of the CDR3 is 12 residues. V lost 0 bases and J 9 bases, leaving 9 bases between the germline ends. The germline V gene has CDR1 SGHNT and CDR2 YYREEE (reference sequence).

The chain links TRBV5-4 to TRBJ2-5; TRBD1 matches 10 bases. The V gene end was trimmed by 3 bases and the J gene end by 5 bases; junction bases not matched to a gene: 7. CDR1 is SGHNT, CDR2 YYREEE, per germline (reference sequence). The CDR3 has 15 residues. The DNA of the CDR3 is TGTGCCAGCAGCTCGGTAGGGACAGGGGTGGAGACCCAGTACTTC. This codes for CASSSVGTGVETQYF.

The V call is TRBV19, the J call TRBJ1-6; D perhaps matches TRBD1 (5 bases). Trimming removed 6 bases from V and 5 bases from J, with 14 bases in between. The CDR3 loop spans 15 amino acids. The V gene's germline CDR1 is LNHDA and CDR2 SQIVND (reference sequence). The DNA of the CDR3 is TGTGCCAGTAGAACTTACTCGGGGCATAATTCACCCCTCCACTTT. Amino acid sequence: CASRTYSGHNSPLHF.

This chain joins TRBV7-2 and TRBJ2-5, with D tentatively TRBD2 (6 bases). The V end lost 6 bases, the J end lost 7 bases, and 21 bases lay between the germline ends. Germline V lookup: CDR1 SGHTA, CDR2 FQGNSA. The CDR3 is 15 residues long. In DNA form, the CDR3 reads TGTGCCAGCAGGCCTCCAGGATCGGGGGTCCGGACCCAGTACTTC. This codes for CASRPPGSGVRTQYF. Full variable domain (remainder filled in from reference TRBV7-2 and TRBJ2-5): GAGVSQSPSNKVTEKGKDVELRCDPISGHTALYWYRQSLGQGLEFLIYFQGNSAPDKSGLPSDRFSAERTGGSVSTLTIQRTQQEDSAVYLCASRPPGSGVRTQYFGPGTRLLVL.

The chain links TRBV4-3 to TRBJ2-3; TRBD2 agrees at 13 bases. After removal of 2 bases from V and 5 bases from J, the junction contained 7 bases not matched to a gene. There are 17 residues in the CDR3. Germline V gene lookup returns CDR1 LGHNA and CDR2 YSLEER. The CDR3 region has the DNA TGCGCCAGCAGCCAATCCGGACTAGCGGGGGCCGGAGATACGCAGTATTTT. Protein sequence: CASSQSGLAGAGDTQYF.

The rearrangement links TRBV6-2 or TRBV6-3 to TRBJ1-5; D gene uncertain. V was clipped by 1 base and J by 5 bases, with 6 bases between them. CDR3 length: 13 residues. The germline V gene encodes CDR1 MNHEY and CDR2 SVGEGT. The CDR3 bases are TGTGCCAGCAGTTACTTGGGTCATCAGCCCCAGCATTTT. Translated, it gives CASSYLGHQPQHF.

This clone has a single count. The V call is TRBV9, the J call TRBJ2-5; D is uncertain. V shed 0 bases and J shed 2 bases, with 8 bases lying between them. Germline V gives CDR1 SGDLS, CDR2 YYNGEE. The CDR3 runs 14 residues. CDR3 loop: CASSVGGVQETQYF. CDR3 nucleotide sequence: TGTGCCAGCAGCGTAGGAGGAGTACAAGAGACCCAGTACTTC.

This chain connects TRBV12-3 or TRBV12-4 to TRBJ1-2, with no clear D. The V and J ends lost 3 bases and 4 bases respectively, with 9 bases between them. The CDR3 has 13 residues. CDR3 coding DNA: TGTGCCAGCAGTTTTCGGGATCTCTATGGCTACACCTTC. Translating it yields CASSFRDLYGYTF.

This clone was recorded once. This chain connects TRBV19 to TRBJ1-1, with D possibly TRBD1 on 6 matching bases. CDR3 length equals 14 residues. Germline CDR1 and CDR2: LNHDA and SQIVND (reference sequence). Deletions cut 5 bases from V and 5 bases from J, with 15 bases between. CDR3 DNA: TGTGCCAGTAGTGCTCAGGGGCCCGGGACTGAAGCTTTCTTT. Its protein is CASSAQGPGTEAFF.

The rearrangement links TRBV12-3 or TRBV12-4 to TRBJ1-1; D uncertain. V was cut by 8 bases and J by 2 bases, with 9 bases left in between. CDR3 size: 12 residues. The CDR3 DNA is TGTGCCAGCGAGCTGGCAAACACTGAAGCTTTCTTT. It specifies CASELANTEAFF.

The chain carries TRBV2 and TRBJ1-5; 10 bases are shared with TRBD1. Germline V gene lookup returns CDR1 SNHLY and CDR2 FYNNEI. The CDR3 spans 15 residues. V was pared by 7 bases and J by 5 bases, with 8 bases of the junction left unmatched. CDR3 in DNA: TGTGCCAGCACATTTAAGGGACAGGGGCATCAGCCCCAGCATTTT. Amino acid sequence: CASTFKGQGHQPQHF.

Points on this clone: Within the sample, other DNA sequences also encode this same CDR3. This rearrangement joins TRBV12-3 or TRBV12-4 to TRBJ1-1; D is possibly TRBD1 (6 bases). The CDR3 runs to 13 residues. The germline V and J ends were trimmed by 3 bases and 5 bases, with 10 bases remaining between them. The CDR3 nucleotides are TGTGCCAGCAGTTTTACAGGGAGGACTGAAGCTTTCTTT. It translates to CASSFTGRTEAFF.